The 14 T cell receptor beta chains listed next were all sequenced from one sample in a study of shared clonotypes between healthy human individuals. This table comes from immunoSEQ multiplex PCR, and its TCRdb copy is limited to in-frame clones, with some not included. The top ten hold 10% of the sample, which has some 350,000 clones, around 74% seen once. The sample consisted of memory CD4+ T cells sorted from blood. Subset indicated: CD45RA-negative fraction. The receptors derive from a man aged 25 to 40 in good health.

The CDR3 nucleotides read TGCAGCGTTCGGGACGCCCCGGAGACCCAGTACTTC. Protein sequence: CSVRDAPETQYF. The rearrangement links TRBV29-1 to TRBJ2-5; the D gene could be TRBD1 or TRBD2 (5 bases each). The CDR3 totals 12 residues. The V gene's germline CDR1 is SQVTM and CDR2 ANQGSEA. Trimming shortened V by 5 bases and J by 5 bases, and 12 bases separated the two germline ends.

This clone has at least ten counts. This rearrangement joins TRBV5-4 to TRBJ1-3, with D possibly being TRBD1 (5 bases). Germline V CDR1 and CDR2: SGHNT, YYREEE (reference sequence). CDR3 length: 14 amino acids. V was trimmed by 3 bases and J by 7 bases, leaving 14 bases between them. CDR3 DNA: TGTGCCAGCAGCTGGGCCGGGGCCCCCAACACCATATATTTT. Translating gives CASSWAGAPNTIYF.

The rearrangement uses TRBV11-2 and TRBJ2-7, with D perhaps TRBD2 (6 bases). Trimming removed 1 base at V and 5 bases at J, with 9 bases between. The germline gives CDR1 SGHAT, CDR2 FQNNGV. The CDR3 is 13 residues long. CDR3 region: CASSLAGGDEQYF. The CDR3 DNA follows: TGTGCCAGCAGCTTAGCCGGAGGGGACGAGCAGTACTTC.

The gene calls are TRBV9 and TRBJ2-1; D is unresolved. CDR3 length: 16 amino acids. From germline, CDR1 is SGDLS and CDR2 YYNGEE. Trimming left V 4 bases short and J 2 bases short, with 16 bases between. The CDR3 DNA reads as TGTGCCAGCAGCCCTCTCGGCGGATATGCCTACAATGAGCAGTTCTTC. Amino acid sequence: CASSPLGGYAYNEQFF.

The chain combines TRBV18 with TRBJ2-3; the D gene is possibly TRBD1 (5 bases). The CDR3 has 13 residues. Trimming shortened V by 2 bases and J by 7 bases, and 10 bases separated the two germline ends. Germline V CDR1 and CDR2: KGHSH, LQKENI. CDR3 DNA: TGTGCCAGCTCACCAGGGGCCGACAATACGCAGTATTTT. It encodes CASSPGADNTQYF.

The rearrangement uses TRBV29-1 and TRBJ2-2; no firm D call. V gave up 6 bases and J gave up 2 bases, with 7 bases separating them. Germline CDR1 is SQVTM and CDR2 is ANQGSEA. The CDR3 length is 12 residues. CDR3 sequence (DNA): TGCAGCGTCCCGGTAAACACCGGGGAGCTGTTTTTT. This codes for CSVPVNTGELFF.

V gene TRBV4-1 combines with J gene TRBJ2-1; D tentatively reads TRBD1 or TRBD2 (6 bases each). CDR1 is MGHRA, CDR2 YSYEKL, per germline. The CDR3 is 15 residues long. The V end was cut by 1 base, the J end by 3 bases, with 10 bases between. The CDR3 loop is CASSQVRGGYNEQFF. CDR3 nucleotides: TGCGCCAGCAGCCAAGTCAGGGGAGGCTACAATGAGCAGTTCTTC.

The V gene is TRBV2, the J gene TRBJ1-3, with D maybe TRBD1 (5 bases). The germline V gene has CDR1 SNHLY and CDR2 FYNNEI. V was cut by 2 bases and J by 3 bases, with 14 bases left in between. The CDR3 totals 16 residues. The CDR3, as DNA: TGTGCCAGCAGTGAACTTTCAGGGCTGATTGGAAACACCATATATTTT. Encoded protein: CASSELSGLIGNTIYF. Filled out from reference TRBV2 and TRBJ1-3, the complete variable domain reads EPEVTQTPSHQVTQMGQEVILRCVPISNHLYFYWYRQILGQKVEFLVSFYNNEISEKSEIFDDQFSVERPDGSNFTLKIRSTKLEDSAMYFCASSELSGLIGNTIYFGEGSWLTVV.

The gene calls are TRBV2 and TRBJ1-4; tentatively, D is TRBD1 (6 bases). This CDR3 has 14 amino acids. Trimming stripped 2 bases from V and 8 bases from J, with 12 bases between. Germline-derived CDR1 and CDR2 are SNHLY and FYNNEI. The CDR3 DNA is TGTGCCAGCAGTGAATTATGGGGGGGCGAAAAACTGTTTTTT. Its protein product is CASSELWGGEKLFF.

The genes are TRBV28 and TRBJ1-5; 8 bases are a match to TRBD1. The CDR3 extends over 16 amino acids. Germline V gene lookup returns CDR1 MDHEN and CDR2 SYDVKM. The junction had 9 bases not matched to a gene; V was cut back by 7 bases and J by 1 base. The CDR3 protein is CASTNFQGASNQPQHF. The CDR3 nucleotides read TGTGCCAGCACCAACTTCCAGGGGGCGAGCAATCAGCCCCAGCATTTT.

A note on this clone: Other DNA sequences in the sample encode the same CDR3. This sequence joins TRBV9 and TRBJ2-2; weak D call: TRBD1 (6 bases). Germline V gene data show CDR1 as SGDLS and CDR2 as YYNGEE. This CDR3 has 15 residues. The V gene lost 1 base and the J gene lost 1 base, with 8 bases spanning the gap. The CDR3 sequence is CASSVSGVNTGELFF. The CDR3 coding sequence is TGTGCCAGCAGCGTATCAGGGGTGAACACCGGGGAGCTGTTTTTT.

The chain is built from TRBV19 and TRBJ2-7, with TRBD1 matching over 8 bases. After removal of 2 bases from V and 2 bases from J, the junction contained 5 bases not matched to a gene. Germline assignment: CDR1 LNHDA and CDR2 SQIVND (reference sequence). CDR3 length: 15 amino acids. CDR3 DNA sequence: TGTGCCAGTAGTATAAGAGGGGACAGGACCTACGAGCAGTACTTC. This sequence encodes CASSIRGDRTYEQYF.

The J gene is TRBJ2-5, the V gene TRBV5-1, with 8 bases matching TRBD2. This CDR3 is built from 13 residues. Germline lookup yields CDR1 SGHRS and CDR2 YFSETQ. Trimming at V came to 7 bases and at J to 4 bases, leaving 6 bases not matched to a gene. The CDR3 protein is CASGAGGRETQYF. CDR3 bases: TGCGCCAGCGGGGCGGGAGGCCGAGAGACCCAGTACTTC. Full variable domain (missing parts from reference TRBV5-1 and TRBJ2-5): KAGVTQTPRYLIKTRGQQVTLSCSPISGHRSVSWYQQTPGQGLQFLFEYFSETQRNKGNFPGRFSGRQFSNSRSEMNVSTLELGDSALYLCASGAGGRETQYFGPGTRLLVL.

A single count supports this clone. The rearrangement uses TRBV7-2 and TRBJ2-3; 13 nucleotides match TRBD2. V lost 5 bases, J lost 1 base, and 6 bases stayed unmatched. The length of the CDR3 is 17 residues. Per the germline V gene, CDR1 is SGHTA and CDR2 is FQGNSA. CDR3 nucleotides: TGTGCCAGCAGCAAGACTAGCGGGAGGATGGGCACAGATACGCAGTATTTT. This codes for CASSKTSGRMGTDTQYF.